The rows below give T cell receptor beta chains drawn from one sample of a study of shared clonotypes between healthy human individuals. Repertoires were generated with immunoSEQ multiplex PCR, while TCRdb's copy carries only in-frame clones and drops some. Among 2,500,000 or so clones listed, around nine tenths were seen once. Sequencing used naive CD4+ T cells sorted from blood. Receptors were obtained from a young man in good health. CDR3s include the opening cysteine and the closing phenylalanine or tryptophan. A D gene is named only where the DNA matches it firmly. Only some rows state a clone size, as once, few, many or a class for expanded clones.

J gene	clone size	V gene	D gene	CDR3 protein	CDR3 DNA
TRBJ2-7	.	TRBV11-3	TRBD2	CASSLEVKSGGRFDEQYF	TGTGCCAGCAGCTTAGAAGTCAAGTCTGGCGGGAGGTTCGACGAGCAGTACTTC
TRBJ1-1	few	TRBV25-1	.	CASSERDIGSTEAFF	TGTGCCAGCAGTGAACGGGACATTGGGAGCACTGAAGCTTTCTTT
TRBJ2-6	.	TRBV10-3	.	CAIAGDTGSSGANVLTF	TGTGCCATCGCAGGGGATACAGGGAGCTCTGGGGCCAACGTCCTGACTTTC
TRBJ2-1	.	TRBV4-3	TRBD1	CASSQGYGTGINEQFF	TGCGCCAGCAGCCAAGGGTATGGGACAGGGATCAATGAGCAGTTCTTC
TRBJ1-1	few	TRBV20-1	TRBD1	CSATRGSEAFF	TGCAGTGCTACCAGGGGGTCTGAAGCTTTCTTT
TRBJ1-3	.	TRBV5-1	.	CASSLAGGAGNTIYF	TGCGCCAGCAGCTTGGCCGGAGGTGCTGGAAACACCATATATTTT
TRBJ1-3	.	TRBV19	.	CASSIAGLGNTIYF	TGTGCCAGTAGTATAGCAGGGCTTGGAAACACCATATATTTT
TRBJ1-3	.	TRBV7-8	.	CASRDRDGGNTIYF	TGTGCCAGCAGGGACCGGGACGGTGGAAACACCATATATTTT
TRBJ1-2	.	TRBV10-3	.	CATRQNGGTNYGYTF	TGTGCCACGCGGCAGAATGGTGGGACTAACTATGGCTACACCTTC
TRBJ1-6	.	TRBV6-4	.	CASSDPRDAPDNSPLHF	TGTGCCAGCAGTGACCCCAGGGACGCCCCGGATAATTCACCCCTCCACTTT
TRBJ2-2	.	TRBV18	.	CASSPPKYSDTGELFF	TGTGCCAGCTCACCACCGAAGTACAGCGACACCGGGGAGCTGTTTTTT
TRBJ2-3	.	TRBV11-2	.	CASSLAPSTTDTQYF	TGTGCCAGCAGCTTAGCCCCTAGCACCACAGATACGCAGTATTTT
TRBJ1-1	.	TRBV5-6	TRBD1	CASSSLDRLNTEAFF	TGTGCCAGCAGCTCCCTGGACAGGCTAAACACTGAAGCTTTCTTT
TRBJ1-6	.	TRBV5-8	.	CASSLDQGSWSSPLHF	TGTGCCAGCAGCTTGGACCAGGGGAGTTGGAGTTCACCCCTCCACTTT
TRBJ2-1	.	TRBV18	.	CASSPSGKEQFF	TGTGCCAGCTCACCCTCGGGTAAGGAGCAGTTCTTC
TRBJ2-7	.	TRBV7-3	.	CASSRTPSDSYEQYF	TGTGCCAGCAGCCGCACGCCTAGCGACTCCTACGAGCAGTACTTC
TRBJ1-1	.	TRBV7-3	.	CASSLTHRATEAFF	TGTGCCAGCAGCTTAACTCACAGGGCCACTGAAGCTTTCTTT
TRBJ1-1	.	TRBV4-1	.	CASSQEEGGYTEAFF	TGCGCCAGCAGCCAAGAAGAGGGGGGCTACACTGAAGCTTTCTTT
TRBJ1-3	once	TRBV9	.	CASSLGTIAGNTIYF	TGTGCCAGCAGCCTTGGGACAATCGCTGGAAACACCATATATTTT
TRBJ1-2	.	TRBV16	.	CASSQLIDSGGYTF	TGTGCCAGCAGCCAATTGATCGACAGTGGCGGCTACACCTTC
TRBJ2-3	once	TRBV4-3	.	CASSSRGRSTDTQYF	TGCGCCAGCAGCTCACGGGGCCGAAGCACAGATACGCAGTATTTT
TRBJ1-5	once	TRBV6-1	TRBD1	CASSERTGENHQPQHF	TGTGCCAGCAGTGAACGAACAGGGGAAAATCATCAGCCCCAGCATTTT
TRBJ1-4	.	TRBV27	TRBD1	CASSRKGQGYEKLFF	TGTGCCAGCAGTCGAAAAGGACAGGGTTATGAAAAACTGTTTTTT
TRBJ1-6	.	TRBV10-3	TRBD1	CAISDRGQGSPLHF	TGTGCCATCAGCGACAGGGGGCAAGGTTCACCCCTCCACTTT
TRBJ1-4	once	TRBV21-1	.	CASIPGGTNEKLFF	TGTGCCAGCATCCCCGGGGGCACTAATGAAAAACTGTTTTTT
TRBJ1-5	.	TRBV19	TRBD1	CASSNEGTVSQPQHF	TGTGCCAGTAGCAATGAAGGGACAGTCTCTCAGCCCCAGCATTTT
TRBJ2-2	.	TRBV30	.	CAWGGRTATGELFF	TGTGCCTGGGGGGGGAGGACAGCCACCGGGGAGCTGTTTTTT
TRBJ2-1	.	TRBV10-3	TRBD2	CAISAAGGTNNEQFF	TGTGCCATCAGTGCGGCGGGAGGCACCAACAATGAGCAGTTCTTC
TRBJ1-5	.	TRBV9	TRBD1	CASSEGTGYQPQHF	TGTGCCAGCAGCGAGGGGACAGGATATCAGCCCCAGCATTTT
TRBJ2-7	.	TRBV5-1	.	CASSLLDFRGVYEQYF	TGCGCCAGCAGCCTCCTTGACTTCCGAGGAGTCTACGAGCAGTACTTC
TRBJ2-2	.	TRBV5-1	.	CASRSGFNTGELFF	TGCGCCAGCAGATCCGGGTTCAACACCGGGGAGCTGTTTTTT
TRBJ2-1	.	TRBV7-2	TRBD1	CASSPVSTGGSYNEQFF	TGTGCCAGCAGCCCAGTTTCGACAGGGGGGTCATACAATGAGCAGTTCTTC
TRBJ2-7	.	TRBV5-1	.	CASSSGTPGDEQYF	TGCGCCAGCAGCTCCGGGACTCCCGGGGACGAGCAGTACTTC
TRBJ2-1	.	TRBV5-4	TRBD1	CASSLGGQGPYNEQFF	TGTGCCAGCAGCTTAGGGGGACAGGGCCCCTACAATGAGCAGTTCTTC
TRBJ2-7	.	TRBV5-3	.	CARSSYEQYF	TGTGCCAGAAGCTCCTACGAGCAGTACTTC
TRBJ1-6	.	TRBV28	.	CASSLEGRLHF	TGTGCCAGCAGTTTGGAAGGGAGGCTCCACTTT
TRBJ2-1	.	TRBV7-9	.	CASSLSSEQFF	TGTGCCAGCAGCTTAAGTTCTGAGCAGTTCTTC
TRBJ1-5	.	TRBV19	TRBD1	CATMNSDRGSNQPQHF	TGTGCCACCATGAACTCGGACAGGGGGAGCAATCAGCCCCAGCATTTT
TRBJ2-7	.	TRBV19	.	CASSSFGSYEQYF	TGTGCCAGTAGTTCGTTTGGCTCCTACGAGCAGTACTTC
TRBJ2-3	.	TRBV6-1	TRBD1	CASCRQGPDTQYF	TGTGCCAGCTGTAGACAGGGACCAGATACGCAGTATTTT
TRBJ2-3	.	TRBV5-4	.	CASSLQGLTDTQYF	TGTGCCAGCAGCTTGCAGGGGCTTACAGATACGCAGTATTTT
TRBJ1-3	.	TRBV5-6	.	CASSWGPRDTYSGNTIYF	TGTGCCAGCAGTTGGGGCCCTCGGGACACCTACTCTGGAAACACCATATATTTT